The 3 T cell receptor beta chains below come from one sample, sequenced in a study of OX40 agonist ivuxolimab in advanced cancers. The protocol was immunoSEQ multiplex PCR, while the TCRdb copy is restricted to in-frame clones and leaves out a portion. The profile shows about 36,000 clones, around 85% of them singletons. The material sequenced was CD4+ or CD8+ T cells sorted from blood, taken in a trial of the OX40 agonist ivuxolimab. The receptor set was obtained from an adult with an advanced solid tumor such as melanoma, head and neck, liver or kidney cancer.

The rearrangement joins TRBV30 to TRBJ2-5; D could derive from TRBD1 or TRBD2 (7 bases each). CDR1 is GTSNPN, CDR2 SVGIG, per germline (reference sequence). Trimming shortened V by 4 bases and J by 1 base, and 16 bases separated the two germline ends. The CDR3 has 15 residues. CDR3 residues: CAWTQGGSGQETQYF. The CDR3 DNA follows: TGTGCCTGGACCCAGGGGGGGAGTGGCCAAGAGACCCAGTACTTC.

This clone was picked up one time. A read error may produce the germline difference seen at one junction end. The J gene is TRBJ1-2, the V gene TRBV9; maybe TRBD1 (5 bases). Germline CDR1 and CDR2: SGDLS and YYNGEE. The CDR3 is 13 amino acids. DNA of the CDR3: TGTGCCGGCAGCTCCCAGGGTTGGTATGGCTACACCTTC. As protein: CAGSSQGWYGYTF.

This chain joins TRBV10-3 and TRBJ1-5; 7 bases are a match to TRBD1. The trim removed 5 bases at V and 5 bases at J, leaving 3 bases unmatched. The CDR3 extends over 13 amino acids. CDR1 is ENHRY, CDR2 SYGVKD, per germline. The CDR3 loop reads CAISQGGHQPQHF. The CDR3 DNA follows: TGTGCCATCAGTCAGGGGGGACATCAGCCCCAGCATTTT.